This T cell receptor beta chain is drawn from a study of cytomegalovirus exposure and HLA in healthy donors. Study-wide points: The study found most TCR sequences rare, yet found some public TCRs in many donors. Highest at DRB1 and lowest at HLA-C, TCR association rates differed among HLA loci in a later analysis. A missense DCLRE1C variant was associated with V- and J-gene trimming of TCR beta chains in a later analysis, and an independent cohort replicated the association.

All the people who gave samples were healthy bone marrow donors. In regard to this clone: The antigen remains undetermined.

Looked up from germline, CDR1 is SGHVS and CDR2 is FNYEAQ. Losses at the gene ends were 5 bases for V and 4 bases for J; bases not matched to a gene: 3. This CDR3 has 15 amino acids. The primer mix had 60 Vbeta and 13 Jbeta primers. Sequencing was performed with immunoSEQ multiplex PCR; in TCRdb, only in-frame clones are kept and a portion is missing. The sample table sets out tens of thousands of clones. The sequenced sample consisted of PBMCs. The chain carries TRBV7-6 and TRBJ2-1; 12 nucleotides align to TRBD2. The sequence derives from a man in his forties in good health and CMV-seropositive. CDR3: CASSTGLAGYNEQFF. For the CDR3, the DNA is TGTGCCAGCAGCACCGGACTAGCGGGGTACAATGAGCAGTTCTTC.